The sequence of this T cell receptor beta chain was determined in a study of PD-L1 blockade in urothelial cancer (dated by TCRdb to 2016 to 2017). Context from the whole study: Every patient began therapy around 2014 and was given atezolizumab 1,200 mg intravenously every 3 weeks. About 90% of the roughly 29 patients were identified as males with urothelial cancer of bladder origin, and a prior smoking history was reported by 18 of 29 patients. Patients had an ECOG performance status of 0 or 1 and had received between 0 and 3 prior chemotherapy regimens. Blood samples gave a median of about 130,000 T cells and tens of thousands of unique TCRs, with a median clonality of approximately 0.08. Pretreatment tumor samples, along with matched peripheral blood serially collected before and after atezolizumab treatment, were subjected to TCR sequencing. Blood samples were analyzed at 3 weeks after treatment start (second dose) and at 6 weeks after treatment start. Somatic, immune and clinical correlates of response to PD-L1 blockade with atezolizumab in urothelial cancer were the focus of an exploratory multi-omic analysis. Durable clinical benefit was achieved by nine patients but not by the remaining 20. Durable clinical benefit was defined as progression-free survival longer than 6 months, and TCR features were also tested against progression-free and overall survival. Pretreatment blood TCR-seq was available for about 28 patients, at least one posttreatment blood collection was obtained for 24 patients, and tumor TCR-seq was available for 24 patients. In the same patients, pretreatment tumors underwent whole exome sequencing and RNA sequencing in addition to TCR sequencing.

To estimate absolute template abundance from read counts, synthetic TCR analog templates were spiked into each PCR. TCRbeta CDR3 regions were amplified from genomic DNA with bias-controlled V and J gene primers using the immunoSEQ assay. Sequencing of rearranged TCRbeta segments was performed at approximately 20X coverage. As for the original processing: Clustering was used to correct sequencing errors, and CDR3s were annotated against IMGT to assign V, D and J genes. Downstream analyses used only productive TCRbeta rearrangements and left out out-of-frame or stop-codon sequences. To compute clonality, Shannon entropy was normalized by the log of the number of unique productive sequences and then subtracted from one. Clones differing between time points or between blood and tumor were identified by Fisher's exact test with Benjamini-Hochberg correction at adjusted p below 0.01. The immuneACCESS repertoire file appears here via TCRdb, limited to in-frame rearrangements. These files lack a portion of the clones; in checked studies, under half of the deficit traces to unresolved V genes, and the cause of the others is not known. The V and J calls and clone size come from that table; D and trimming were worked out from the DNA. The sample yields around 66,000 clones; 88% were counted once. The ten largest make up roughly 12% of the sample.

The time point label, as the study defines it: peripheral blood 6 weeks after treatment start. The cohort comprised fewer than 35 patients with locally advanced or metastatic urothelial carcinoma treated at Memorial Sloan Kettering on a trial protocol. Peripheral blood mononuclear cells were collected pretreatment and during treatment, at between 1 and 8 total time points per patient. The Qiagen DNeasy Blood extraction kit was used to purify genomic DNA from total PBMCs and tumor samples. PBMCs were collected pretreatment and during treatment and were isolated and stored as previously described. The germline ends are 11 bases apart after V is trimmed by 4 bases and J by 1 base. Including cysteine and phenylalanine, the CDR3 has 15 amino acids. The read is trimmed to its CDR3 DNA, 45 bases read in frame from base 1. CDR1 and CDR2, looked up from the germline V gene (reference sequence), are LNHDA and SQIVND.

Details on this clone: No antigen is known for it. No quality values exist for individual bases; no much larger clone is one base distant.

What the study reported, not specific to this receptor: Because the sample size was small (n of about 30) and many exploratory analyses were performed, the results are intended to be hypothesis-generating. Patients with durable benefit showed greater expansion of tumor-associated TCR clones in peripheral blood 3 weeks after starting treatment (n ≈ 23, p = 0.022). A pretreatment peripheral blood TCR clonality below the median was linked to improved progression-free and overall survival.

This TCR was sampled from a man aged 55 to 70 with urothelial cancer. The sample in question was PBMCs, obtained around atezolizumab (anti-PD-L1) treatment. This chain is built from TRBV19 and TRBJ2-1, with TRBD2 tentatively as D gene (6 bases match). The CDR3 loop reads CASSNHAGSYNEQFF. The DNA sequence is TGTGCCAGTAGTAACCACGCGGGATCCTACAATGAGCAGTTCTTC.